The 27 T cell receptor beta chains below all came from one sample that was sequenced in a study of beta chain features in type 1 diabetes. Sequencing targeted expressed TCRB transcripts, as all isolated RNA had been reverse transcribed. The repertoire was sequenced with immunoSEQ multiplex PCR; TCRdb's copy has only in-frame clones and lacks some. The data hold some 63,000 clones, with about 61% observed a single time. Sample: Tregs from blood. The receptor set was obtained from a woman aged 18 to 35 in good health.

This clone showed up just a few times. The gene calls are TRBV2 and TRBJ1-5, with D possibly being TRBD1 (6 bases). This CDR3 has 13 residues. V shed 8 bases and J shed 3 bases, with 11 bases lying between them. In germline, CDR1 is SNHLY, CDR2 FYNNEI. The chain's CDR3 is CASRRQANQPQHF. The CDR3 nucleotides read TGTGCCAGCCGTCGACAGGCCAATCAGCCCCAGCATTTT.

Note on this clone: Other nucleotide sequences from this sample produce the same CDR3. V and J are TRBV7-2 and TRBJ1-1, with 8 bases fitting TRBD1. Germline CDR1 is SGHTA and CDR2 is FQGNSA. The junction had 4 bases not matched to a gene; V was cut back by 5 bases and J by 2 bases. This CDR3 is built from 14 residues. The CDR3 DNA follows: TGTGCCAGCAGCCCCACAGGGGGAAACACTGAAGCTTTCTTT. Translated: CASSPTGGNTEAFF.

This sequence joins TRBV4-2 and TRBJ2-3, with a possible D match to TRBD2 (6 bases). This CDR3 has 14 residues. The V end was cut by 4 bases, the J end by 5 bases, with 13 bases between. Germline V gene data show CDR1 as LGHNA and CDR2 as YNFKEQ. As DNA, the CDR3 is TGTGCCAGCAGCCCAGCGATTAGCGGAGATACGCAGTATTTT. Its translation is CASSPAISGDTQYF.

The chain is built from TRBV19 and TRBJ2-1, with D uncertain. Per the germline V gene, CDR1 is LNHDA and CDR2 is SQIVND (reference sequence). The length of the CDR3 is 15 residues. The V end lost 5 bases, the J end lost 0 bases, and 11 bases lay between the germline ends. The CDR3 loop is CASSPVERSYNEQFF. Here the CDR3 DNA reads TGTGCCAGTAGTCCCGTTGAGCGCTCCTACAATGAGCAGTTCTTC.

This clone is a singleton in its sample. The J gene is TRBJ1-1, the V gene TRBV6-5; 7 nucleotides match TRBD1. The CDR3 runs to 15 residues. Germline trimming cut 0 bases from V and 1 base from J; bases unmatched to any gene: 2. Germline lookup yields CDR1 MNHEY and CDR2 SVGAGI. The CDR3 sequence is CASSYSGTANTEAFF. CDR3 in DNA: TGTGCCAGCAGTTACTCTGGGACAGCGAACACTGAAGCTTTCTTT.

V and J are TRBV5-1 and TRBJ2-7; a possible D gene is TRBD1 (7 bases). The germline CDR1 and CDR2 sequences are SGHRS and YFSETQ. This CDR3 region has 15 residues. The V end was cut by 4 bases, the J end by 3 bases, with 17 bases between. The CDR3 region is CASSRRGTEIYEQYF. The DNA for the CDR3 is TGCGCCAGCAGCCGGAGGGGGACAGAGATCTACGAGCAGTACTTC. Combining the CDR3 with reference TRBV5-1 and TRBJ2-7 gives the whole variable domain KAGVTQTPRYLIKTRGQQVTLSCSPISGHRSVSWYQQTPGQGLQFLFEYFSETQRNKGNFPGRFSGRQFSNSRSEMNVSTLELGDSALYLCASSRRGTEIYEQYFGPGTRLTVT.

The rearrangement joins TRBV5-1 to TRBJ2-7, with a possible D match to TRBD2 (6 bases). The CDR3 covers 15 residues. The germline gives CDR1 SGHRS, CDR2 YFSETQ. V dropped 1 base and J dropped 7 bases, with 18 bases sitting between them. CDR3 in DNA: TGCGCCAGCAGCTTGATGTACAGTGCCGCGGGGGAGCAGTACTTC. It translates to CASSLMYSAAGEQYF.

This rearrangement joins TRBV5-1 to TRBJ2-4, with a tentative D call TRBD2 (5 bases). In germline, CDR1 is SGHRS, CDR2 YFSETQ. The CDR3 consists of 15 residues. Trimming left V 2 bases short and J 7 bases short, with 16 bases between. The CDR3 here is CASSLGGQVLNIQYF. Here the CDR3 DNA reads TGCGCCAGCAGCTTAGGAGGCCAGGTTCTTAACATTCAGTACTTC.

CDR3 coding DNA: TGCGCCAGCAGCCCTTACTTGGAGGGTGCGGACACTGAAGCTTTCTTT. Protein sequence: CASSPYLEGADTEAFF. The rearrangement joins TRBV5-1 to TRBJ1-1; D remains unclear. The CDR3 is made up of 16 amino acids. V was cut by 4 bases and J by 3 bases, with 19 bases left in between. Germline V gives CDR1 SGHRS, CDR2 YFSETQ.

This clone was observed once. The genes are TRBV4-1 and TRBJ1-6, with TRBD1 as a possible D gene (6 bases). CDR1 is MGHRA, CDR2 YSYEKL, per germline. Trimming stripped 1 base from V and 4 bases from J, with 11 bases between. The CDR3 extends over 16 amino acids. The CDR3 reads CASSQAHQGYNSPLHF. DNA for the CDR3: TGCGCCAGCAGCCAAGCTCACCAGGGGTATAATTCACCCCTCCACTTT.

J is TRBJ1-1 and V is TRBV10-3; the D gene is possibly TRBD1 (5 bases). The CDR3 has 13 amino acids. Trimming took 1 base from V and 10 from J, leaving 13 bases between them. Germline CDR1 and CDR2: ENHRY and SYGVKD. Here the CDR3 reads CAISEYGGTTAFF. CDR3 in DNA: TGTGCCATCAGTGAGTACGGGGGAACTACAGCTTTCTTT.

The CDR3 coding sequence is TGTGCCAGCAGCCGACAGCAGAACACTGAAGCTTTCTTT. This codes for CASSRQQNTEAFF. This rearrangement joins TRBV6-5 to TRBJ1-1, with a weak D call TRBD1 (5 bases). The ends were cut back, 6 bases at V and 1 base at J, with 9 bases in the middle. The CDR3 covers 13 residues. Germline V gene sequence: CDR1 MNHEY, CDR2 SVGAGI.

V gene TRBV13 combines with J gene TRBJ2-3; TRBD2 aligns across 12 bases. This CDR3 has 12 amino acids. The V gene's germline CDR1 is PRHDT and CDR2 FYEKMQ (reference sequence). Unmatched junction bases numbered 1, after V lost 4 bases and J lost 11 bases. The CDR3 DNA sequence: TGTGCCAGCAGCTCGACTAGCGGGGGGCAGTATTTT. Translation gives CASSSTSGGQYF.

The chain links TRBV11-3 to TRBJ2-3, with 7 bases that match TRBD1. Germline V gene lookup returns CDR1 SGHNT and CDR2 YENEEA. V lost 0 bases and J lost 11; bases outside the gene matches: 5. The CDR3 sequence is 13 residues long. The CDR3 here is CASSLDRGTEQYF. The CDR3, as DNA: TGTGCCAGCAGCTTAGATAGGGGGACAGAGCAGTATTTT.

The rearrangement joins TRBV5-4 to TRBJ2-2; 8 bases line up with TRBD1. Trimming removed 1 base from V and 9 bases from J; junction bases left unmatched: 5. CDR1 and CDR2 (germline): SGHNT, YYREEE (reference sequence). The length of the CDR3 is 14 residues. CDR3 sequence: CASSLRQGARELFF. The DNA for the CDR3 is TGTGCCAGCAGCTTGCGCCAGGGGGCACGGGAGCTGTTTTTT.

As DNA, the CDR3 is TGCAGCGCCGGACAGGGGCTCTTGACGGGCTACGAGCAGTACTTC. This gives the protein CSAGQGLLTGYEQYF. V is TRBV29-1 and J is TRBJ2-7; 9 bases match TRBD1. V lost 7 bases to trimming and J lost 3 bases; unmatched junction nucleotides: 13. The CDR3 extends over 15 amino acids. CDR1 SQVTM and CDR2 ANQGSEA come from the germline V gene.

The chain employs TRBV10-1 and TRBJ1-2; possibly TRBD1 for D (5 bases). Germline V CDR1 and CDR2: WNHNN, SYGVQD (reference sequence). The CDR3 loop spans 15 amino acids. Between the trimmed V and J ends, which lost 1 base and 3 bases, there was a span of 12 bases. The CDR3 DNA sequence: TGCGCCAGCAGTGAGTTGGACAAAGGAGACTATGGCTACACCTTC. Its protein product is CASSELDKGDYGYTF.

The CDR3 nucleotides read TGTGCCAGCAGTGCGAACAACTACGAGCAGTACTTC. Its translation is CASSANNYEQYF. The V and J genes are TRBV2 and TRBJ2-7; D is ambiguous. The length of the CDR3 is 12 residues. Germline V gene sequence: CDR1 SNHLY, CDR2 FYNNEI. Deletions cut 4 bases from V and 3 bases from J, with 7 bases between.

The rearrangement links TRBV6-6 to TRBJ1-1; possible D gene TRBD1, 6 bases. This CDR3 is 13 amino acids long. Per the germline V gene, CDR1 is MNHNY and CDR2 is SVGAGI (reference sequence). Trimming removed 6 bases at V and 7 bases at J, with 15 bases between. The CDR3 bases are TGTGCCAGCAGCCCTCCGGGACACCGTGAAGCTTTCTTT. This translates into CASSPPGHREAFF.

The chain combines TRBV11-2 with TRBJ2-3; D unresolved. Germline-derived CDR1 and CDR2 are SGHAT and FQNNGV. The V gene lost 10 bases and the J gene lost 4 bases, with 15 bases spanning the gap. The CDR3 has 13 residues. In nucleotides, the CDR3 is TGTGCCACTACGCCCACCTCTCCAGATACGCAGTATTTT. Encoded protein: CATTPTSPDTQYF.

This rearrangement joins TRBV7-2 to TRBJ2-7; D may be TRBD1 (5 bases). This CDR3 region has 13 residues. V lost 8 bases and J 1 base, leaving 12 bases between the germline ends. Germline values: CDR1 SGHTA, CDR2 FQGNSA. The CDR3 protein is CASGTTGSYEQYF. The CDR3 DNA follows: TGTGCCAGCGGAACAACAGGATCCTACGAGCAGTACTTC.

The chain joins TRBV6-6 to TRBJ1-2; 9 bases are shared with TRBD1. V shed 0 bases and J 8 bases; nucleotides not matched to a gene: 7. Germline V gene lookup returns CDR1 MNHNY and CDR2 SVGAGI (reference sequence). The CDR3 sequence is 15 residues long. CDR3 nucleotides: TGTGCCAGCAGTTACTCGGACAGGGGAGGGTCGGGCTACACCTTC. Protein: CASSYSDRGGSGYTF.

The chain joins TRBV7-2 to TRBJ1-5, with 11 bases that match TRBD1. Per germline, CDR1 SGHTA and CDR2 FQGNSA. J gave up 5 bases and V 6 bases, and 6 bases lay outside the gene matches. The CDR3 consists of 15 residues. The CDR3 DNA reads TGTGCCAGCAGATCCGGGACAGGGGGTTATCAGCCCCAGCATTTT. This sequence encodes CASRSGTGGYQPQHF.

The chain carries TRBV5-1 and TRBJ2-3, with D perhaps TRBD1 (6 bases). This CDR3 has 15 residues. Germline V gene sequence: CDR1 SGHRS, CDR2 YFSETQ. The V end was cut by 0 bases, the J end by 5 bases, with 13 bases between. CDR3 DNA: TGCGCCAGCAGCTTGGAGGGTACAGGGAAAGATACGCAGTATTTT. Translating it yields CASSLEGTGKDTQYF.

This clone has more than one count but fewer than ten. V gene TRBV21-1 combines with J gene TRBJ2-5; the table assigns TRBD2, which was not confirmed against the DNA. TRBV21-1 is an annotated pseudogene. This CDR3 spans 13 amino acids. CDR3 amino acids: CASSKFLEETQYF. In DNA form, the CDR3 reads TGTGCCAGCAGCAAATTTCTAGAAGAGACCCAGTACTTC.

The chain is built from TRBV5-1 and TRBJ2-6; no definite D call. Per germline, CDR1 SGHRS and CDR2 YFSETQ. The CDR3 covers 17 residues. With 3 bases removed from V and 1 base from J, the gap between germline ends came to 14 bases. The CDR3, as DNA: TGCGCCAGCAGCTCCTTGGTATCGGGTTCTGGGGCCAACGTCCTGACTTTC. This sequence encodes CASSSLVSGSGANVLTF.

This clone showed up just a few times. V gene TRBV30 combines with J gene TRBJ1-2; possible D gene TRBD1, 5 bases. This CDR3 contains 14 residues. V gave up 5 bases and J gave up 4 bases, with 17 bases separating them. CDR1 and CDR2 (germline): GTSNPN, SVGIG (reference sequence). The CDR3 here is CAWDSAGGSYGYTF. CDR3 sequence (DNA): TGTGCCTGGGATTCGGCGGGGGGAAGCTATGGCTACACCTTC.